This TCR beta chain was found in a study of T cells in Graves' hyperthyroidism and ophthalmopathy. Study findings and constraints: Blood also carried most thyroid clonotypes expanded above 0.001.

This clonotype was recorded many times. Its antigen is unknown. Amplified regions were TCR beta CDR3 sequences from RNA transcripts. HTBI primers were employed in a first-round RT-PCR of the TCR CDR3. One entry per CDR3 protein results from TCRdb running MiXCR on the multiplex PCR reads. The sample carries 280,000 or so distinct CDR3 sequences, about 15% recorded once. Germline loops: CDR1 SEHNR, CDR2 FQNEAQ (reference sequence). This CDR3 is built from 16 residues. The V and J ends lost 6 bases and 0 bases, in that order; junction bases with no gene match: 8. The gene calls are TRBV7-9 and TRBJ2-1; 7 bases are a match to TRBD1. The specimen sequenced was blood. The sequence derives from a woman between 50 and 59 years old with Graves' hyperthyroidism that later progressed to Graves' ophthalmopathy. CDR3 amino acids: CASSSLQGSSYNEQFF. Written as DNA, the CDR3 is TGTGCCAGCAGTTCTCTACAGGGGAGCTCCTACAATGAGCAGTTCTTC.